This TCR beta chain was identified during a study of cytomegalovirus exposure and HLA in healthy donors. V was clipped by 0 bases and J by 6 bases; unmatched bases: 10. This CDR3 is 17 amino acids long. Germline V CDR1 and CDR2: LNHDA, SQIVND (reference sequence). On this clone: Its antigen is not known.

Study-level results: A few chains linked to CMV were shown in vitro to be specific for CMV antigens. Roughly 170 TCR beta chains were listed as cytomegalovirus-associated. Using the classifier, cytomegalovirus status was reportedly diagnosed with high specificity and sensitivity.

The study drew the donors from its approximately 110-subject validation cohort, separate from the approximately 700-subject first cohort. TCRdb's table, derived via immunoSEQ multiplex PCR, lists solely in-frame clones and lacks some. The sample has tens of thousands of clones, 90% seen once; the top ten hold about 3%. This clonotype was sampled from a man between 18 and 29 years old in good health and CMV-seronegative. Sequenced input: PBMCs. The V call is TRBV19, the J call TRBJ2-1; 8 bases line up with TRBD2. CDR3 sequence reads: CASSIDPRGGRFNEQFF. In nucleotides, the CDR3 is TGTGCCAGTAGTATAGATCCAAGGGGCGGGAGGTTCAATGAGCAGTTCTTC.